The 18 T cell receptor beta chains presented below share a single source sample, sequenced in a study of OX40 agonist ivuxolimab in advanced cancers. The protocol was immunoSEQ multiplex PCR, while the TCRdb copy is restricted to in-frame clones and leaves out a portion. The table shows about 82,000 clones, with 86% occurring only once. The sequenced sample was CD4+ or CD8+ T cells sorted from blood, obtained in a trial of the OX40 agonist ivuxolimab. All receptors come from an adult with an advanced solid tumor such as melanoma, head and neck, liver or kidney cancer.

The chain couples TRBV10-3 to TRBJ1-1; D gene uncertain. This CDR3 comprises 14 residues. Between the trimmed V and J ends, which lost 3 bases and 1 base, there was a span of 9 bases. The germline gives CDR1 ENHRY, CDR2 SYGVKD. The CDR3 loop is CAISELTGNTEAFF. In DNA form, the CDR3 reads TGTGCCATCAGTGAACTGACGGGGAACACTGAAGCTTTCTTT.

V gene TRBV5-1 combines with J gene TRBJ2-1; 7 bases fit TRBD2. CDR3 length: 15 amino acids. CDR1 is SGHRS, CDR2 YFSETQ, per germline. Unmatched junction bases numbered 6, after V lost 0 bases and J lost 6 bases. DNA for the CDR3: TGCGCCAGCAGCTTGGCCTCTAGCGGTGGCAATGAGCAGTTCTTC. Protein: CASSLASSGGNEQFF.

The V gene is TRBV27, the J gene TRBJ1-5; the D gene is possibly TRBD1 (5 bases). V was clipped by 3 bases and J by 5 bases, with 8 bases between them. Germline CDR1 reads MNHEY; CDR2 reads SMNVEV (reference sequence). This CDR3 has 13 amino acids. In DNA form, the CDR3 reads TGTGCCAGCAGTTTCACAGGAGATCAGCCCCAGCATTTT. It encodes CASSFTGDQPQHF.

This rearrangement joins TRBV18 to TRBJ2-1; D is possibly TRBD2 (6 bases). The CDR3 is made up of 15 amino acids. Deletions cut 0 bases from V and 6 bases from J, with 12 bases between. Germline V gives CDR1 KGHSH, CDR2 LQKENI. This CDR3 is CASSPPEGAFNEQFF. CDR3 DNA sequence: TGTGCCAGCTCACCACCGGAGGGCGCATTCAATGAGCAGTTCTTC.

The CDR3 DNA reads TGCGCCAGCAGCCTCGGGGGACTAGCGGGCGGCAGAGAGACCCAGTACTTC. It yields the protein CASSLGGLAGGRETQYF. The J gene is TRBJ2-5, the V gene TRBV4-1; 12 positions match TRBD2. V gave up 4 bases and J gave up 4 bases; unmatched junction bases: 10. The CDR3 is 17 residues long. Germline loops: CDR1 MGHRA, CDR2 YSYEKL.

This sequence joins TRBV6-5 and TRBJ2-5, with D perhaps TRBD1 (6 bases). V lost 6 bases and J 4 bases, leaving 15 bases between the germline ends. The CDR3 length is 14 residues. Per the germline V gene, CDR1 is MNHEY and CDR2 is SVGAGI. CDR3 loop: CASRLQGNLETQYF. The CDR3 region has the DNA TGTGCCAGCAGGCTACAGGGTAATCTAGAGACCCAGTACTTC.

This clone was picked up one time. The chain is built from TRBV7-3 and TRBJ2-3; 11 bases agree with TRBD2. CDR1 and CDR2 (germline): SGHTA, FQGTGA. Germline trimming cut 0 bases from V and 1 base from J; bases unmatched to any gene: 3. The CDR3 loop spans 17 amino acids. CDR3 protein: CASSLTPLAGGTDTQYF. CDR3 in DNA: TGTGCCAGCAGCTTAACCCCACTAGCGGGAGGCACAGATACGCAGTATTTT.

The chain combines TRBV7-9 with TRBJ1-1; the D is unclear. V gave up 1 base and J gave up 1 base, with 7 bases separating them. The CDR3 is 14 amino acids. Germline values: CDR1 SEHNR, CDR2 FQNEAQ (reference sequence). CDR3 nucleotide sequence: TGTGCCAGCAGCTTAGGGGTAGAGAACACTGAAGCTTTCTTT. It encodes CASSLGVENTEAFF.

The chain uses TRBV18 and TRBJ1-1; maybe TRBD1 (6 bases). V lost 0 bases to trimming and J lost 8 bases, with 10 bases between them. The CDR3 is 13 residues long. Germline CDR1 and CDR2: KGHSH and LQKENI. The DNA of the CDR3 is TGTGCCAGCTCACCACCGACGGGGGCGGAAGCTTTCTTT. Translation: CASSPPTGAEAFF. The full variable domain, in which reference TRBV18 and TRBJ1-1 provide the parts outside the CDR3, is NAGVMQNPRHLVRRRGQEARLRCSPMKGHSHVYWYRQLPEEGLKFMVYLQKENIIDESGMPKERFSAEFPKEGPSILRIQQVVRGDSAAYFCASSPPTGAEAFFGQGTRLTVV.

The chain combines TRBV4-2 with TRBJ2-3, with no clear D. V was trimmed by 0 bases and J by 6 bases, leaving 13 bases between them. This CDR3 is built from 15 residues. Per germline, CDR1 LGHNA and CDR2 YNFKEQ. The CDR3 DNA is TGTGCCAGCAGCCAAGACCCCCTCGTTGGGGATACGCAGTATTTT. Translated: CASSQDPLVGDTQYF.

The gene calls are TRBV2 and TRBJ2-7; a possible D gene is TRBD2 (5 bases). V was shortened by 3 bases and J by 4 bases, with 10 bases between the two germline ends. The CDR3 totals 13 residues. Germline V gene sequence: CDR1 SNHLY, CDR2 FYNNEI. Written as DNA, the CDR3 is TGTGCCAGCAGTGATAGGAGGTTATACGAGCAGTACTTC. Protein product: CASSDRRLYEQYF. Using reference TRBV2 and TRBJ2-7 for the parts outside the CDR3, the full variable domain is EPEVTQTPSHQVTQMGQEVILRCVPISNHLYFYWYRQILGQKVEFLVSFYNNEISEKSEIFDDQFSVERPDGSNFTLKIRSTKLEDSAMYFCASSDRRLYEQYFGPGTRLTVT.

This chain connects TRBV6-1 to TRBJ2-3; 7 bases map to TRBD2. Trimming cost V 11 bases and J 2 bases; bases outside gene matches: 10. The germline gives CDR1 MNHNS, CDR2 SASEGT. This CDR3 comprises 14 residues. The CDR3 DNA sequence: TGTGCCGGGGCCCCCGGGACTACCACAGATACGCAGTATTTT. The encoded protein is CAGAPGTTTDTQYF.

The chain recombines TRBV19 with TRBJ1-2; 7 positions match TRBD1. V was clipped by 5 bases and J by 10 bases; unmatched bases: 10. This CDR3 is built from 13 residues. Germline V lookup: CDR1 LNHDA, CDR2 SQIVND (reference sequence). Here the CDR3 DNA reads TGTGCCAGTAGTCCCCCCGGGACAGTCTTCTACACCTTC. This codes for CASSPPGTVFYTF.

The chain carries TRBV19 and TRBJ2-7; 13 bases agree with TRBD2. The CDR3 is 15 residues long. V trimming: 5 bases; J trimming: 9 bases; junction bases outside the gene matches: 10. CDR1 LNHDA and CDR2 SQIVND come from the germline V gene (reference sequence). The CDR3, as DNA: TGTGCCAGTAGTTCGGTAGCCGGGACTAGCGGGATGCAGTACTTC. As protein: CASSSVAGTSGMQYF.

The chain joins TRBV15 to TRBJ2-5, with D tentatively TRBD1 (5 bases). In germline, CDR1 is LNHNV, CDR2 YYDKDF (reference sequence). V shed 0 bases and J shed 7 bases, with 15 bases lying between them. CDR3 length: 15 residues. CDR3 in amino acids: CATSRDGSGQGTQYF. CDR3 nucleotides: TGTGCCACCAGCAGAGATGGGTCAGGCCAGGGGACCCAGTACTTC.

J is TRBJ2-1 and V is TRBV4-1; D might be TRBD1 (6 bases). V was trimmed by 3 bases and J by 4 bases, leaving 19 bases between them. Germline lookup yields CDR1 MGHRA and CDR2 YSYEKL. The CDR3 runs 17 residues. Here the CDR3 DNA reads TGCGCCAGCAGCCATGAGAGGGGGAGTACCATTTACAATGAGCAGTTCTTC. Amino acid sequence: CASSHERGSTIYNEQFF.

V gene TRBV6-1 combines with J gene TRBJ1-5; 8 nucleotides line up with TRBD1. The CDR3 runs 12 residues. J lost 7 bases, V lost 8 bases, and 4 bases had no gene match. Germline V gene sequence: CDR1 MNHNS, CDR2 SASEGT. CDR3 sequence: CASVTGVQPQHF. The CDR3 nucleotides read TGTGCCAGCGTGACAGGGGTGCAGCCCCAGCATTTT.

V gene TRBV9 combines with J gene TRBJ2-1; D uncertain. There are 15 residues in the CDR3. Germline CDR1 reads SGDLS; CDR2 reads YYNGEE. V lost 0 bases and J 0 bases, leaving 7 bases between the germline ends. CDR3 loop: CASSVDSFSYNEQFF. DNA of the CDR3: TGTGCCAGCAGCGTAGACAGTTTCTCCTACAATGAGCAGTTCTTC.